What follows are 3 T cell receptor beta chains derived from one specimen sequenced in a study of blood T cells in healthy people across ages (dated by TCRdb to about 2015). The library was obtained by 5' RACE. Instrument used: Illumina HiSeq 2500. A second PCR of about 6 to 12 cycles was performed with a sample-barcoded 5' primer and a J-beta primer mix. TCRdb reanalyzed the raw reads on its own, using fastp at Q25 for trimming and MiXCR for clone calling, and kept in-frame beta chains. Identical CDR3 protein sequences are pooled into one entry, listed with their most common genes and DNA. For this sample the table gives some 320,000 distinct CDR3 sequences, of which around 29% were detected only once. The biggest ten clones account for over 25% of the sample. What was sequenced was blood. These receptors were taken from a woman in her 70s in good health.

The chain carries TRBV20-1 and TRBJ1-1; D possibly corresponds to TRBD1 (6 bases). The V gene's germline CDR1 is DFQATT and CDR2 SNEGSKA (reference sequence). Trimming pared 6 bases from V and 1 base from J, leaving 24 bases between. The CDR3 has 17 amino acids. CDR3 sequence: CSASGGGQRITNTEAFF. The CDR3 DNA sequence: TGCAGTGCCTCCGGAGGAGGACAGAGAATTACGAACACTGAAGCTTTCTTT.

This clonotype has only a few counts. The chain carries TRBV28 and TRBJ2-4; 9 positions match TRBD1. Germline loops: CDR1 MDHEN, CDR2 SYDVKM. CDR3 length: 14 residues. V was clipped by 7 bases and J by 4 bases; unmatched bases: 5. CDR3 coding DNA: TGTGCCAGCACCCCCGGGACAGGGAAAAACATTCAGTACTTC. Its translation is CASTPGTGKNIQYF. The full variable domain, with the rest looked up from reference TRBV28 and TRBJ2-4, is DVKVTQSSRYLVKRTGEKVFLECVQDMDHENMFWYRQDPGLGLRLIYFSYDVKMKEKGDIPEGYSVSREKKERFSLILESASTNQTSMYLCASTPGTGKNIQYFGAGTRLSVL.

The chain recombines TRBV6-2 or TRBV6-3 with TRBJ2-1, with 7 bases identical to TRBD2. The trim removed 4 bases at V and 4 bases at J, leaving 13 bases unmatched. The CDR3 has 17 amino acids. From germline, CDR1 is MNHEY and CDR2 SVGEGT. The CDR3 is CASSSAQAGVSYNEQFF. CDR3 nucleotides: TGTGCCAGCAGTTCGGCCCAGGCGGGAGTTAGTTACAATGAGCAGTTCTTC.